This T cell receptor beta chain was obtained from a study of cytomegalovirus exposure and HLA in healthy donors (dated by TCRdb to about 2017). Study-level background: According to a later analysis, one platform produced both the 110 or so validation repertoires and the approximately 660 repertoires of the first cohort. The study was designed to test whether signatures of past pathogen exposure could be identified by cataloging public T cell receptors. A separate validation cohort of more than 100 different subjects was used in addition to the 666-subject first cohort. To predict cytomegalovirus infection status, the study brought together high-throughput TCR immunosequencing, statistical association of individual TCRs with disease status, and machine learning. The paper's findings and limits, for the study overall: While some public TCRs were present in many individuals, most TCR sequences turned up only very rarely across donors. Subsequent analysis determined that TCRs grouped into clusters in the first cohort also showed a tendency toward co-occurrence across the 90 to 150 validation repertoires, and approximately 94% of cluster scores exceeded 0. All 120 or so repertoires were used to score co-occurrence in the validation cohort in a later analysis, because that analysis had no HLA typing for the cohort. The study listed approximately 150 TCR beta chains as associated with cytomegalovirus. A few of the identified cytomegalovirus-associated TCR beta chains were confirmed in vitro to be specific for cytomegalovirus antigens. According to the authors, the approach could potentially be generalized to other disease states and immunological phenotypes. Cytomegalovirus status was reported to be diagnosed by the classifier with high specificity and sensitivity in both the original and validation cohorts.

The receptor library was made with the immunoSEQ multiplex PCR assay. As for the authors' bioinformatics: A statistical classification framework was developed to diagnose cytomegalovirus status using the catalog of TCR beta chain sequences. TCRdb took over this immuneACCESS table, retaining in-frame rearrangements with V and J assigned. Such tables are incomplete; in checked studies, under half of the missing clones stem from an unresolved V gene, and the remainder is unexplained. That table furnishes V, J and clone size, whereas the DNA furnished D and trimming. The sample data list about 120,000 clones, and 95% to 96% of these were observed just once. The ten largest clonotypes hold less than 2% of the sample. On this clone itself: The target of this receptor is not known. Base qualities were left out, and no much larger clone turns up one base away.

Separate from the roughly 700-subject first cohort, the validation cohort of roughly 130 subjects was the group to which the donors belonged. Measured from the cysteine to the phenylalanine, the CDR3 is 15 residues long. Just CDR3 DNA is preserved here, 45 bases in frame from base 1. CDR1 and CDR2, looked up from the germline V gene, are SNHLY and FYNNEI. Trimming costs V 4 bases and J 3 bases, and their ends lie 13 bases apart. The chain uses TRBV2 and TRBJ2-1; the best D guess is TRBD1, with 5 bases matching. Source material: PBMCs. The receptor's source is a young man in good health and CMV-seronegative. The CDR3: CASSARGRYYNEQFF. DNA sequence: TGTGCCAGCAGTGCTAGGGGCCGGTACTACAATGAGCAGTTCTTC.